The rows below give T cell receptor beta chains drawn from one sample of a study of CXCR3-negative and CXCR3-positive naive CD8 T cells. No DNA is given; TCRdb re-called the 5' RACE reads and lists each CDR3 protein once. In all, the sample yields some 130,000 distinct CDR3 sequences. Sequenced: naive CXCR3+ CD8+ T cells from blood. Receptor source: a human donor in good health. Some clones in this sample may be carry-over from other donors' samples. Both conserved end residues are part of each CDR3.

cdr3_aa: CASSQDYIRGVSEAFF
j_call: TRBJ1-1
v_call: TRBV3-1

cdr3_aa: CSARDIGQETTGELFF
j_call: TRBJ2-2
v_call: TRBV20-1

cdr3_aa: CASSDIGGPEEETQYF
j_call: TRBJ2-5
v_call: TRBV2

cdr3_aa: CASSRERTAETQYF
j_call: TRBJ2-5
v_call: TRBV3-1

cdr3_aa: CASSSFPPQRENTDTQYF
j_call: TRBJ2-3
v_call: TRBV28

cdr3_aa: CASSYSPQPQHF
j_call: TRBJ1-5
v_call: TRBV6-2/TRBV6-3

cdr3_aa: CASSLFGTGLYEQYF
j_call: TRBJ2-7
v_call: TRBV28

cdr3_aa: CATGTEYNEQFF
j_call: TRBJ2-1
v_call: TRBV24-1

cdr3_aa: CASSPTTGQGYGEAFF
j_call: TRBJ1-1
v_call: TRBV5-4

cdr3_aa: CASSAFVATLVEQYF
j_call: TRBJ2-7
v_call: TRBV5-6

cdr3_aa: CASSFEGADEAFF
j_call: TRBJ1-1
v_call: TRBV28

cdr3_aa: CSVEGFGLLAAVTDTQYF
j_call: TRBJ2-3
v_call: TRBV29-1

cdr3_aa: CASSWIDTDTQYF
j_call: TRBJ2-3
v_call: TRBV28

cdr3_aa: CSVAGGKSYEQYF
j_call: TRBJ2-7
v_call: TRBV29-1

cdr3_aa: CSASKGRSSEKLFF
j_call: TRBJ1-4
v_call: TRBV20-1

cdr3_aa: CSVEDPRTANYGYTF
j_call: TRBJ1-2
v_call: TRBV29-1

cdr3_aa: CASSLPNEASGANTGELFF
j_call: TRBJ2-2
v_call: TRBV28

cdr3_aa: CASSEVGQEKAFF
j_call: TRBJ1-1
v_call: TRBV10-1

cdr3_aa: CATRANNEQFF
j_call: TRBJ2-1
v_call: TRBV15

cdr3_aa: CASKREGANQPQHF
j_call: TRBJ1-5
v_call: TRBV2

cdr3_aa: CASSQGSDTQYF
j_call: TRBJ2-3
v_call: TRBV3-1

cdr3_aa: CASSLHLIAEAFF
j_call: TRBJ1-1
v_call: TRBV7-9

cdr3_aa: CASSYLLPTDNQPQHF
j_call: TRBJ1-5
v_call: TRBV6-6

cdr3_aa: CASSLLAGGPAETQYF
j_call: TRBJ2-5
v_call: TRBV5-6

cdr3_aa: CASSPGASNTEAFF
j_call: TRBJ1-1
v_call: TRBV7-9

cdr3_aa: CSAAGTSINNEQFF
j_call: TRBJ2-1
v_call: TRBV29-1

cdr3_aa: CASSQDSGDLAGALYNERFF
j_call: TRBJ2-1
v_call: TRBV3-1

cdr3_aa: CASSSHAGYQETQYF
j_call: TRBJ2-5
v_call: TRBV7-8

cdr3_aa: CASSPPGLAGGPWNEQFF
j_call: TRBJ2-1
v_call: TRBV5-6

cdr3_aa: CSARGWNGGRRPQETQYF
j_call: TRBJ2-5
v_call: TRBV20-1

cdr3_aa: CSARDGRSSGNTIYF
j_call: TRBJ1-3
v_call: TRBV20-1

cdr3_aa: CASSPPNRDLTSNEQFF
j_call: TRBJ2-1
v_call: TRBV4-2

cdr3_aa: CSVVPSGYEQYF
j_call: TRBJ2-7
v_call: TRBV29-1

cdr3_aa: CASSPSPAETQYF
j_call: TRBJ2-5
v_call: TRBV28

cdr3_aa: CASSNGQGQETQYF
j_call: TRBJ2-5
v_call: TRBV6-5

cdr3_aa: CASSVEIAGEIYEQYF
j_call: TRBJ2-7
v_call: TRBV9

cdr3_aa: CASSPGTSGGADYEQYF
j_call: TRBJ2-7
v_call: TRBV28

cdr3_aa: CSVDRLPGQGYNEQFF
j_call: TRBJ2-1
v_call: TRBV29-1

cdr3_aa: CASSLGPLQYF
j_call: TRBJ2-7
v_call: TRBV13